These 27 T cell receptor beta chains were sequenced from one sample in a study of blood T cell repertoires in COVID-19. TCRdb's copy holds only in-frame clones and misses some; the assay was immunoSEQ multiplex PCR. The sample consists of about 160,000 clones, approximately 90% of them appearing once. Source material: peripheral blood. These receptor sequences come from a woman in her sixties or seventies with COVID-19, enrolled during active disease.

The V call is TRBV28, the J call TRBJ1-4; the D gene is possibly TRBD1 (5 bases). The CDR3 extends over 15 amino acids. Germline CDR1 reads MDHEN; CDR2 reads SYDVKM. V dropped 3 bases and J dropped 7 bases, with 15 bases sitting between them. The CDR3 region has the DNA TGTGCCAGCAGTTTGCAGGGATTGGGTAGTGAAAAACTGTTTTTT. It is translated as CASSLQGLGSEKLFF.

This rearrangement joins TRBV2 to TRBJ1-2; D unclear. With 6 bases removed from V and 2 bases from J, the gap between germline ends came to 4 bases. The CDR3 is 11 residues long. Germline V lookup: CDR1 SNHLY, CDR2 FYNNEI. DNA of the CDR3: TGTGCCAGCAGATTAAACTATGGCTACACCTTC. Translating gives CASRLNYGYTF.

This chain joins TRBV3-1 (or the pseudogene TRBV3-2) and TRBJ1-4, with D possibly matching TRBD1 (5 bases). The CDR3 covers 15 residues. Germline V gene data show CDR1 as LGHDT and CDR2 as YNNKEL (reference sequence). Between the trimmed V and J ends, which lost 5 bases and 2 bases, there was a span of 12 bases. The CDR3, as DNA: TGTGCCAGCAGCTCCCGGACACCTACTAATGAAAAACTGTTTTTT. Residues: CASSSRTPTNEKLFF.

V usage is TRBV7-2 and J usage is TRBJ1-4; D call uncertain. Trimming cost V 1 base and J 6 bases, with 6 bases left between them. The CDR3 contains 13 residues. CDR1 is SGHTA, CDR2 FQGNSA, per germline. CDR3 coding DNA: TGTGCCAGCAGCTTAGAGCCTCATGAAAAACTGTTTTTT. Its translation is CASSLEPHEKLFF.

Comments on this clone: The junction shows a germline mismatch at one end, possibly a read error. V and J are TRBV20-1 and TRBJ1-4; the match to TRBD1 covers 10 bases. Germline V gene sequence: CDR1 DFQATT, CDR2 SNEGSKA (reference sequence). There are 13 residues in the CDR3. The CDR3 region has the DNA TGCAGTGCTAGTGTGGGACAGGGGTTACCCACACCTTTT. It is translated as CSASVGQGLPTPF.

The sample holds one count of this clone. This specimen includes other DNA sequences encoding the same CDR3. The CDR3 DNA follows: TGTGCCTGGAGCAGGGGCGACAATCAGCCCCAGCATTTT. Its translation: CAWSRGDNQPQHF. The chain joins TRBV30 to TRBJ1-5, with D possibly TRBD1 on 6 matching bases. Trimming took off 3 bases at V and 3 bases at J, with 9 bases between the two ends. The CDR3 covers 13 residues. Germline CDR1 is GTSNPN and CDR2 is SVGIG (reference sequence). Combining the CDR3 with reference TRBV30 and TRBJ1-5 gives the whole variable domain SQTIHQWPATLVQPVGSPLSLECTVEGTSNPNLYWYRQAAGRGLQLLFYSVGIGQISSEVPQNLSASRPQDRQFILSSKKLLLSDSGFYLCAWSRGDNQPQHFGDGTRLSIL.

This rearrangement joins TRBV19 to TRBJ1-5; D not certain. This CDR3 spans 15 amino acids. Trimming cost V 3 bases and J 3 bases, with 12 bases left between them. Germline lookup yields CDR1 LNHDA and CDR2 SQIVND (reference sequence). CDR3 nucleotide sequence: TGTGCCAGTAGTATCCGGGGAGTTGCCAATCAGCCCCAGCATTTT. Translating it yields CASSIRGVANQPQHF.

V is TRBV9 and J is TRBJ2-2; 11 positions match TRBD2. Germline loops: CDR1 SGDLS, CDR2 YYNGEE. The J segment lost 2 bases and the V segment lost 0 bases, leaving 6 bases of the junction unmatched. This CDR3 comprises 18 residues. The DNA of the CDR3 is TGTGCCAGCAGCGTAGGCCTAGCGGGGGGAACTAACACCGGGGAGCTGTTTTTT. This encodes CASSVGLAGGTNTGELFF. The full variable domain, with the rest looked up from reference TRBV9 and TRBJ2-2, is DSGVTQTPKHLITATGQRVTLRCSPRSGDLSVYWYQQSLDQGLQFLIQYYNGEERAKGNILERFSAQQFPDLHSELNLSSLELGDSALYFCASSVGLAGGTNTGELFFGEGSRLTVL.

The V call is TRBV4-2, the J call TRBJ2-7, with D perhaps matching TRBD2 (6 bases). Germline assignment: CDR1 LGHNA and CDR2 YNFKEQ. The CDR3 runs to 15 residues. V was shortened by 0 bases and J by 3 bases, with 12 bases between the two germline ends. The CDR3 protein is CASSQDQGGHYEQYF. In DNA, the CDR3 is TGTGCCAGCAGCCAAGATCAAGGAGGGCACTACGAGCAGTACTTC.

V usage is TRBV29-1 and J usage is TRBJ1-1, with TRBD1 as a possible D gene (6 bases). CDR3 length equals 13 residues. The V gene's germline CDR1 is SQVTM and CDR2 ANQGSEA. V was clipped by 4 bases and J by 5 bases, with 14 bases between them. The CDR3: CSVVRGRRTEAFF. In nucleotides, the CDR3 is TGCAGCGTTGTCAGGGGCCGGCGGACTGAAGCTTTCTTT.

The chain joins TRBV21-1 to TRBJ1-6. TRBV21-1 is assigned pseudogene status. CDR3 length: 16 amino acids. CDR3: CASSRPGGQFRSPLHF. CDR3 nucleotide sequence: TGTGCCAGCAGCCGCCCGGGGGGGCAGTTCCGTTCACCCCTCCACTTT.

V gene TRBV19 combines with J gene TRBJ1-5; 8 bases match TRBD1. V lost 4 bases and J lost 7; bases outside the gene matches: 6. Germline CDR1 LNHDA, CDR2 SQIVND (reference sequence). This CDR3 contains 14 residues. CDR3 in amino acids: CASSSPTGEQPQHF. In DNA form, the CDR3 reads TGTGCCAGTAGTAGCCCGACAGGGGAGCAGCCCCAGCATTTT.

The DNA for the CDR3 is TGTGCCAGCAGCTTGGGTCCAGGGCCTATGAACACTGAAGCTTTCTTT. Residues: CASSLGPGPMNTEAFF. V is TRBV5-6 and J is TRBJ1-1, with a possible D match to TRBD1 (5 bases). Germline values: CDR1 SGHDT, CDR2 YYEEEE. This CDR3 region has 16 residues. Between the trimmed V and J ends, which lost 0 bases and 0 bases, there was a span of 12 bases.

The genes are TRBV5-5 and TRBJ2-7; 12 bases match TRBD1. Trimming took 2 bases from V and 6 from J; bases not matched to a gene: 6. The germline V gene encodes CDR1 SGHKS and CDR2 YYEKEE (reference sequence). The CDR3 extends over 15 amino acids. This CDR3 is CASSLIPGQGAEQYF. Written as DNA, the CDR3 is TGTGCCAGCAGCTTAATCCCGGGACAGGGGGCCGAGCAGTACTTC.

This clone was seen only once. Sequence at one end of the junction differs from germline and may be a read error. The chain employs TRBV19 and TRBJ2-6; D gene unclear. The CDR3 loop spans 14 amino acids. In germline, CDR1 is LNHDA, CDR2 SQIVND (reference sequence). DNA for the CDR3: TGTGCCAGTAGTATGAGGCTCTCGGCCAACATCCTGACTTTC. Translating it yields CASSMRLSANILTF.

The CDR3 region has the DNA TGTGCCAGCTGGGAGGGGTACACTGAAGCTTTCTTT. Residues: CASWEGYTEAFF. The gene calls are TRBV2 and TRBJ1-1; TRBD1 might be the D (5 bases). Deletions cut 8 bases from V and 3 bases from J, with 10 bases between. Germline V CDR1 and CDR2: SNHLY, FYNNEI. The CDR3 is made up of 12 amino acids.

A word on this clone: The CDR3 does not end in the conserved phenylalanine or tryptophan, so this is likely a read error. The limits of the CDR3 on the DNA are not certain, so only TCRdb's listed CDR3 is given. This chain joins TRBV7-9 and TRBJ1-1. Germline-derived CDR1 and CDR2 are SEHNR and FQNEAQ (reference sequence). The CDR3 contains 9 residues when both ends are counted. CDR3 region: CASSPGGVT.

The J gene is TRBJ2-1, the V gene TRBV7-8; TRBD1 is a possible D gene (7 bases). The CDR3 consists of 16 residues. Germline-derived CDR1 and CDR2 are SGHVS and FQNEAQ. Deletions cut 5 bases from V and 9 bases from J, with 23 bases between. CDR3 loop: CASSLTVTGTGVEQFF. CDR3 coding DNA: TGTGCCAGCAGCCTGACAGTGACAGGGACGGGGGTTGAGCAGTTCTTC.

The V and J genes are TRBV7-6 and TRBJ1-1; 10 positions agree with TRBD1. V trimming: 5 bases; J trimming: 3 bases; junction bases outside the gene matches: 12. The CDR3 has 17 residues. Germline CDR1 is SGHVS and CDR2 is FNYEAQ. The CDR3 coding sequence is TGTGCCAGCAGCCCGGAGACAGGGGGCGCTTATGACACTGAAGCTTTCTTT. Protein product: CASSPETGGAYDTEAFF.

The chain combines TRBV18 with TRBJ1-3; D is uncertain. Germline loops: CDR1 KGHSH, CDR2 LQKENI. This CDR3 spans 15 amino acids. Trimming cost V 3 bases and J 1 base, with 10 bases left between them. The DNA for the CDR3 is TGTGCCAGCTCACCTTTCGGGGATTCTGGAAACACCATATATTTT. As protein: CASSPFGDSGNTIYF.

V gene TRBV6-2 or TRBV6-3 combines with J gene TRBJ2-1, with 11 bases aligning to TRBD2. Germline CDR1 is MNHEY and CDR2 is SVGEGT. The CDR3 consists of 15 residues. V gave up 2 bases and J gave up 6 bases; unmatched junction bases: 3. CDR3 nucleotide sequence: TGTGCCAGCAGTTACGGCCTAGCGGGGGGCAATGAGCAGTTCTTC. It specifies CASSYGLAGGNEQFF.

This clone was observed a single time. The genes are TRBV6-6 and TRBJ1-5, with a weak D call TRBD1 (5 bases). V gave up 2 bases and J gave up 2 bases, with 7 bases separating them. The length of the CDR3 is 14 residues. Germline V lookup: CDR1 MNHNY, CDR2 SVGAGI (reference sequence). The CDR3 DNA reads TGTGCCAGCAGTTACGGGACTCGCAATCAGCCCCAGCATTTT. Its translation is CASSYGTRNQPQHF.

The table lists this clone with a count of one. The CDR3 is CASSRQGAIGGSNTEAFF. CDR3 coding DNA: TGTGCCAGCTCACGGCAGGGGGCGATTGGAGGGTCGAACACTGAAGCTTTCTTT. V gene TRBV18 combines with J gene TRBJ1-1, with TRBD1 matching 8 bases. CDR1 is KGHSH and CDR2 is LQKENI in the germline V gene. Trimming took 4 bases from V and 1 from J; bases not matched to a gene: 14. This CDR3 region has 18 residues.

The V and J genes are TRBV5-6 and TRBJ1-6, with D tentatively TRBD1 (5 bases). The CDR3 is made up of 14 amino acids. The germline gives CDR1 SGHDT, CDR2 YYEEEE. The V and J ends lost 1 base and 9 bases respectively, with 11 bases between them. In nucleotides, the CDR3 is TGTGCCAGCAGCTTGCAGGGTTTAGGTTCACCCCTCCACTTT. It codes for CASSLQGLGSPLHF. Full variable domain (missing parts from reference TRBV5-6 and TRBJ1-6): DAGVTQSPTHLIKTRGQQVTLRCSPKSGHDTVSWYQQALGQGPQFIFQYYEEEERQRGNFPDRFSGHQFPNYSSELNVNALLLGDSALYLCASSLQGLGSPLHFGNGTRLTVT.

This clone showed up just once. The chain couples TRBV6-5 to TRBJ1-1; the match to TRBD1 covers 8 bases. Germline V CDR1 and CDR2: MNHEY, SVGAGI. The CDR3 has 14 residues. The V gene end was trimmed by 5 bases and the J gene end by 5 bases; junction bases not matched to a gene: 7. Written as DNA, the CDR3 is TGTGCCAGCAGTACCGTCCACAGGGGGACTGAAGCTTTCTTT. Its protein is CASSTVHRGTEAFF.

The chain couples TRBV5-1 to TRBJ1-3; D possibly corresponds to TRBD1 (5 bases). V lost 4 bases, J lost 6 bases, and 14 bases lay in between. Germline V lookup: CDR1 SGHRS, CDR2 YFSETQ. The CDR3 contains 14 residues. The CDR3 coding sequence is TGCGCCAGCAGCCCCCGCGGGGACTCAAACACCATATATTTT. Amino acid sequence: CASSPRGDSNTIYF.

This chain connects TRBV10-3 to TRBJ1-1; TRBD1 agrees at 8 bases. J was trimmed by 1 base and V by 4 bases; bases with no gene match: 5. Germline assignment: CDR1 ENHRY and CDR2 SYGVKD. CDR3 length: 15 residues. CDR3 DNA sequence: TGTGCCATCAGTGTTTCGACAGGGGCGAACACTGAAGCTTTCTTT. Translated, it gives CAISVSTGANTEAFF.